The rows below give T cell receptor beta chains drawn from one sample of a study of shared clonotypes between healthy human individuals. Profiled with immunoSEQ multiplex PCR; TCRdb holds only in-frame clones, not every one. In the table there are 500,000 to 700,000 clones, around 96% of which are singletons. Sequenced sample: naive CD8+ T cells sorted from blood. These receptor sequences come from a woman aged 25-40 years in good health. Both conserved end residues are part of each CDR3. For some rows the clone size is stated as once, few or many, or as a class when expanded; others skip it.

TRBV5-4	TRBJ2-5	.	CASSLAGETQYF
TRBV27	TRBJ1-5	.	CASSLRQGNQPQHF
TRBV9	TRBJ1-2	.	CASNSAREGVYGYTF
TRBV29-1	TRBJ2-2	.	CSVEAETGELFF
TRBV19	TRBJ2-1	.	CASGLADVYNEQFF
TRBV10-3	TRBJ2-1	.	CATDQAGGRTSRGNEQFF
TRBV13	TRBJ2-2	.	CASSVTVYLAGGTGELFF
TRBV5-8	TRBJ1-2	.	CASSSTRQGAHANYGYTF
TRBV6-5	TRBJ2-7	.	CASSYSYQNEQYF
TRBV6-1	TRBJ2-7	.	CASSETILAGYTYEQYF
TRBV27	TRBJ2-1	once	CASSLGRYNEQFF
TRBV7-9	TRBJ2-5	.	CASSRLAGEEETQYF
TRBV7-9	TRBJ2-5	.	CASSTRRRQVQETQYF
TRBV10-1	TRBJ2-4	.	CASSGQGRYIQYF
TRBV7-8	TRBJ2-7	.	CASSLVDEQYF
TRBV7-9	TRBJ2-1	.	CASSLADSGDSVNNEQFF
TRBV6-5	TRBJ2-3	.	CASRPEGGWWDTQYF
TRBV6-5	TRBJ2-1	.	CASSYSRKWASHEQFF
TRBV5-1	TRBJ2-7	.	CASCLAGGDEQYF
TRBV11-2	TRBJ2-7	.	CASSLGGEGASGSLYEQYF
TRBV25-1	TRBJ2-1	.	CASRGTGFEQFF
TRBV5-6	TRBJ1-5	.	CASSLGGLQPQHF
TRBV5-1	TRBJ1-2	.	CASSLVAGGMSYYGYTF
TRBV5-4	TRBJ2-6	.	CASSLDRVLPGANVLTF
TRBV15	TRBJ1-1	.	CATSRDFVRTVNTEAFF
TRBV5-1	TRBJ1-1	.	CASSFTHTGGNTEAFF
TRBV9	TRBJ2-7	.	CASSVGRSRYEQYF
TRBV2	TRBJ2-7	.	CASSEGDGSYEQYF
TRBV4-1	TRBJ1-4	.	CASSQDPGSNEKLFF
TRBV27	TRBJ2-2	.	CASSLLAGGDTGELFF
TRBV27	TRBJ2-7	.	CASSWGGSYEQYF
TRBV4-2	TRBJ2-7	few	CASRSGTSGPYEQYF
TRBV28	TRBJ1-6	once	CASSFGTLFSPLHF
TRBV30	TRBJ2-7	.	CAWSIGLTYEQYF
TRBV10-3	TRBJ2-7	once	CAISESVGPPYEQYF
TRBV25-1	TRBJ2-5	once	CASSTRSDGTQETQYF
TRBV2	TRBJ1-5	.	CASAGGKLSSNQPQHF
TRBV27	TRBJ1-1	.	CASRGSQREAFF
TRBV7-9	TRBJ1-1	once	CASSSTGNTEAFF
TRBV4-1	TRBJ2-1	.	CASSQGYFLGEQFF
TRBV13	TRBJ2-3	once	CASSLGASATDTQYF
TRBV4-2	.	.	CASSQDGILGTYEQYF
TRBV28	TRBJ2-5	.	CASRVAGGETQYF
TRBV7-9	TRBJ2-1	.	CASSPSRQLEQFF
TRBV29-1	TRBJ1-1	.	CSVEGEPTGMNTEAFF